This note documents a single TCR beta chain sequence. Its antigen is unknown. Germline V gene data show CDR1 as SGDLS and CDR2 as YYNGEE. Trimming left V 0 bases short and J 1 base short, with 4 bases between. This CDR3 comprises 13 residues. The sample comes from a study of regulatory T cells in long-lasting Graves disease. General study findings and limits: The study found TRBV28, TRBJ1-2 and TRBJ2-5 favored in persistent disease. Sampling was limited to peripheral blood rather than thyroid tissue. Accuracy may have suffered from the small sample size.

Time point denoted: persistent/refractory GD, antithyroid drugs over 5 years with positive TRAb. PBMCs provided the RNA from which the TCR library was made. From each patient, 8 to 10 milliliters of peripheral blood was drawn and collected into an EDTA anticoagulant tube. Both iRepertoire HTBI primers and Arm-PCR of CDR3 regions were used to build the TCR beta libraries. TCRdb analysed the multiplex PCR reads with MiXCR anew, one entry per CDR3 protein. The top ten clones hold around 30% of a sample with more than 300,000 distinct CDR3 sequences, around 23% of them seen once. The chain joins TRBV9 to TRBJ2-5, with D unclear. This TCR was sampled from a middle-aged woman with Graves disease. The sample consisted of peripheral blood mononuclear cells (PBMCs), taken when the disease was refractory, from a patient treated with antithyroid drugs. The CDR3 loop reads CASSVGVQETQYF. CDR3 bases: TGTGCCAGCAGCGTAGGAGTCCAAGAGACCCAGTACTTC.